Presented here are 11 T cell receptor beta chains from one specimen sequenced in a study of identical twins. Using its own MiXCR run on the 5' RACE reads, TCRdb lists one record per CDR3 protein. The sample has some 570,000 distinct CDR3 sequences, about 22% seen once. The data also belong to a second study, concerning yellow fever vaccine responses in identical twins.

Sequencing was carried out using CD4+ T cells sorted from blood. These receptors came from a young woman in good health.

This clonotype was found many times. This chain joins TRBV5-1 and TRBJ2-1, with D tentatively TRBD1 (6 bases). Germline V CDR1 and CDR2: SGHRS, YFSETQ. The CDR3 runs to 16 residues. Trimming left V 4 bases short and J 1 base short, with 15 bases between. CDR3 in amino acids: CASSGGAGTSYNEQFF. DNA for the CDR3: TGCGCCAGCAGCGGGGGCGCAGGGACGTCCTACAATGAGCAGTTCTTC.

The chain couples TRBV5-1 to TRBJ2-7; a possible D gene is TRBD2 (5 bases). Germline lookup yields CDR1 SGHRS and CDR2 YFSETQ. With 0 bases removed from V and 3 bases from J, the gap between germline ends came to 10 bases. This CDR3 has 14 amino acids. The CDR3 is CASSLVGRDYEQYF. DNA of the CDR3: TGCGCCAGCAGCTTGGTTGGACGGGACTACGAGCAGTACTTC.

This clonotype was observed a handful of times. The V and J genes are TRBV12-3 or TRBV12-4 and TRBJ1-4; a weak D match, TRBD1 (5 bases). Trimming cost V 5 bases and J 5 bases, with 12 bases left between them. The CDR3 extends over 14 amino acids. For the CDR3, the DNA is TGTGCCAGCAGTGAGGGACGGTCGAATGAAAAACTGTTTTTT. It translates to CASSEGRSNEKLFF.

This chain uses TRBV7-3 with TRBJ2-7; 7 nucleotides match TRBD2. Unmatched junction bases numbered 6, after V lost 4 bases and J lost 6 bases. This CDR3 is built from 13 residues. Germline lookup yields CDR1 SGHTA and CDR2 FQGTGA. In DNA, the CDR3 is TGTGCCAGCAGCTCCCAAGGCGGGAGCGAGCAGTACTTC. Its translation is CASSSQGGSEQYF.

This clonotype was detected only a few times. V usage is TRBV10-3 and J usage is TRBJ1-2; tentative D call: TRBD1 (6 bases). The CDR3 consists of 12 residues. Germline CDR1 ENHRY, CDR2 SYGVKD. Deletions cut 3 bases from V and 10 bases from J, with 12 bases between. The chain's CDR3 is CAISEGQTLYTF. The CDR3 DNA reads TGTGCCATCAGTGAAGGACAGACCCTCTACACCTTC.

This clonotype turned up a few times. The chain carries TRBV10-3 and TRBJ1-1, with TRBD1 matching over 7 bases. The CDR3 length is 15 residues. Trimming removed 6 bases from V and 0 bases from J; junction bases left unmatched: 7. CDR1 ENHRY and CDR2 SYGVKD come from the germline V gene. The CDR3 reads CAISPIDRVNTEAFF. The CDR3 nucleotides are TGTGCCATCAGCCCCATCGACAGGGTGAACACTGAAGCTTTCTTT.

This clonotype has just a few counts. The chain employs TRBV10-3 and TRBJ2-7; TRBD1 matches at 9 bases. Germline-derived CDR1 and CDR2 are ENHRY and SYGVKD. V shed 0 bases and J 5 bases; nucleotides not matched to a gene: 11. This CDR3 spans 17 amino acids. The CDR3 sequence is CAISESIGTGRTHEQYV. As DNA, the CDR3 is TGTGCCATCAGTGAGTCTATCGGGACAGGGCGAACACACGAGCAGTACGTC.

This clonotype was picked up a small number of times. The chain uses TRBV9 and TRBJ1-5, with 8 bases aligning to TRBD1. CDR3 size: 13 residues. Germline V gene data show CDR1 as SGDLS and CDR2 as YYNGEE. With 3 bases clipped from V and 5 bases from J, the junction kept 1 base outside the gene matches. CDR3 loop: CASSATGDQPQHF. For the CDR3, the DNA is TGTGCCAGCAGCGCGACAGGGGATCAGCCCCAGCATTTT.

This clonotype has only one observation. The chain employs TRBV23-1 and TRBJ2-7; weak D call: TRBD2 (5 bases). TRBV23-1 is an ORF for which the function is uncertain. Trimming cost V 0 bases and J 1 base, with 10 bases left between them. The CDR3 is 15 amino acids. The CDR3 loop reads CASSQSQEESYEQYF. CDR3 DNA: TGCGCCAGCAGTCAATCCCAGGAGGAGTCCTACGAGCAGTACTTC.

This clonotype has a handful of counts. The chain is built from TRBV4-1 and TRBJ1-4; D possibly corresponds to TRBD1 (5 bases). This CDR3 spans 18 amino acids. Germline V CDR1 and CDR2: MGHRA, YSYEKL. V was trimmed by 0 bases and J by 0 bases, leaving 14 bases between them. CDR3 in DNA: TGCGCCAGCAGCCAAGATCGACAGACACTTGCAACTAATGAAAAACTGTTTTTT. Protein product: CASSQDRQTLATNEKLFF.

In this sample, this clonotype turned up a few times. The chain links TRBV9 to TRBJ1-5, with 8 bases matching TRBD1. V was pared by 0 bases and J by 5 bases, with 4 bases of the junction left unmatched. The germline gives CDR1 SGDLS, CDR2 YYNGEE. This CDR3 spans 15 amino acids. CDR3 bases: TGTGCCAGCAGCGTAGGTAGGACAGGGCATCAGCCCCAGCATTTT. Translated, it gives CASSVGRTGHQPQHF.